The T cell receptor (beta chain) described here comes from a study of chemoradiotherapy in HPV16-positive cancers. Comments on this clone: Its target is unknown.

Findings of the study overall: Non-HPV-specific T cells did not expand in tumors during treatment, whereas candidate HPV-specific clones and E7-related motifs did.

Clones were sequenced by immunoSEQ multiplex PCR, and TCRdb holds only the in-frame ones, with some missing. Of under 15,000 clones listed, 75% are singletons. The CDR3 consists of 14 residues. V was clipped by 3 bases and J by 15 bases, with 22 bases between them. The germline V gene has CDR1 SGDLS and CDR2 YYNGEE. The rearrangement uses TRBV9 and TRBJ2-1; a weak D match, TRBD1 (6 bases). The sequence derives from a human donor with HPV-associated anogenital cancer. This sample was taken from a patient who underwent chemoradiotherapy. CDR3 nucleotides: TGTGCCAGCAGCGCGGACCCCTCCGCACTACAGGGGTTCTTC. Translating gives CASSADPSALQGFF.